The clone carrying this TCR beta chain was counted a few times. Germline-derived CDR1 and CDR2 are SGHDT and YYEEEE. Trimming left V 3 bases short and J 0 bases short, with 12 bases between. This CDR3 has 15 residues. This sample is drawn from a study of T-cell reconstitution after alpha-beta-depleted transplantation in children. Preparation of the TCRbeta library was carried out with unique molecular identifiers. In TCRdb, the PCR reads were re-called with MiXCR into one record per CDR3 protein. The top ten clones hold 2% to 3% of a sample with hundreds of thousands of distinct CDR3 sequences, 30% to 35% of them seen once.

This TCR derives from a human donor who donated a stem cell graft to a child with aplastic anemia. V and J are TRBV5-6 and TRBJ1-1; a possible D gene is TRBD1 (5 bases). The sample in question was PBMCs from the stem cell graft donor, obtained from the stem cell graft. CDR3 sequence: CASSSDGTVNTEAFF. CDR3 in DNA: TGTGCCAGCAGCTCAGACGGGACGGTGAACACTGAAGCTTTCTTT.